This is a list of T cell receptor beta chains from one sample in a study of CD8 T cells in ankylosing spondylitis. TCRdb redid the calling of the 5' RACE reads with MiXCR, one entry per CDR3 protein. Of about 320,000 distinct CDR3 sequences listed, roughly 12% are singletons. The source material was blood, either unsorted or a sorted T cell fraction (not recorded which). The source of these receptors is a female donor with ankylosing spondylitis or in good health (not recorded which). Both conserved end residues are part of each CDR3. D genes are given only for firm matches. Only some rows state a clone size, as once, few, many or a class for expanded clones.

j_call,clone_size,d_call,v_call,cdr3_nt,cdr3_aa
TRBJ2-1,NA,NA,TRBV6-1,TGTGCCAGCAGCCCTTCCGGTTACAATTACAATGAGCAGTTCTTC,CASSPSGYNYNEQFF
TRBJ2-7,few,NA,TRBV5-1,TGCGCCAGCAGCTTCGCTATACAGGGTTCCCACGAGCAGTACTTC,CASSFAIQGSHEQYF
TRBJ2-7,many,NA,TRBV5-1,TGCGCCAGCAGCTTGTCAGGGGGGGGGACGTCCTACGAGCAGTACTTC,CASSLSGGGTSYEQYF
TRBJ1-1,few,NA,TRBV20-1,TGCAGTGCTAGAGCGGGAGGGTTGGACACTGAAGCTTTCTTT,CSARAGGLDTEAFF
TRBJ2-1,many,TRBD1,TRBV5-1,TGCGCCAGTTCAGGGGGCCCTGAGCAGTTCTTC,CASSGGPEQFF
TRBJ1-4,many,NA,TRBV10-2,TGCGCCAGCCCCGGATATGAAAAACTGTTTTTT,CASPGYEKLFF
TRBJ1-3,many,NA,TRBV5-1,TGCGCCAGCAGCCGGGACGGGACTTCTGGAAACACCATATATTTT,CASSRDGTSGNTIYF
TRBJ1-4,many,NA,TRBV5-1,TGCGCCAGCAGCTCGCCAAGTGCGGGGAGGAATGAAAAACTGTTTTTT,CASSSPSAGRNEKLFF
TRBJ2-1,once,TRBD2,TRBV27,TGTGCCAGCAGTTTACCAGCGGGGGGGGGCGGGGAGCAGTTCTTC,CASSLPAGGGGEQFF
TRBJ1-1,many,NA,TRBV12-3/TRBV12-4,TGTGCCAGCAGAACGACCGGGAACACTGAAGCTTTCTTT,CASRTTGNTEAFF
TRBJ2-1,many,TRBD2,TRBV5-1,TGCGCCAGCGAACCTGGGCCTAGCGGGGGATACAATGAGCAGTTCTTC,CASEPGPSGGYNEQFF
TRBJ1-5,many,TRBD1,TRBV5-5,TGTGCCAGCAGCCCCGGCGACAGGGGAGAGAATCAGCCCCAGCATTTT,CASSPGDRGENQPQHF
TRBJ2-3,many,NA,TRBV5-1,TGCGCCAGCAGCTTCGTGACCGGAGATACGCAGTATTTT,CASSFVTGDTQYF
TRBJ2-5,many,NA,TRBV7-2,TGTGCCAGCAGCCGACAGTCCGCAGAGACCCAGTACTTC,CASSRQSAETQYF
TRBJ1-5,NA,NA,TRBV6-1,TGTGCCAGCACTGGCAAGGCTTTTAATAGCAATCAGCCCCAGCATTTT,CASTGKAFNSNQPQHF
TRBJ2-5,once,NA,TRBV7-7,TGTGCCAGCAGCCCGCTCCAGGGGCTAAGAGAGACCCAGTACTTC,CASSPLQGLRETQYF
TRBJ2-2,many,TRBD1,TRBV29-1,TGCAGCGTAACAGGGGGAACCGGGGAGCTGTTTTTT,CSVTGGTGELFF
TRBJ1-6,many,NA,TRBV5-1,TGCGCCAGCAGCTTGTCCGAGGGCTCACCCCTCCACTTT,CASSLSEGSPLHF
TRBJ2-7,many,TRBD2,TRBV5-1,TGCGCCAGCAGCAACGGACTAGCGGGAGGCTACGAGCAGTACTTC,CASSNGLAGGYEQYF
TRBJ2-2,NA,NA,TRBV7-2,TGTGCCAGCAGCTTAGCGAGAACTACCGGGGAGCTGTTTTTT,CASSLARTTGELFF
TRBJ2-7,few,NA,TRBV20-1,TGCAGTGCTAGAGATTATCTGAGGTCCTCAACCTACGAGCAGTACTTC,CSARDYLRSSTYEQYF
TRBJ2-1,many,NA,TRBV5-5,TGTGCCAGCAGCTTGTCCCCTTCGGGGAAGGGTGAGCAGTTCTTC,CASSLSPSGKGEQFF
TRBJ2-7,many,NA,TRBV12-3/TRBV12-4,TGTGCCAGCACAGCTCTTAGTTCCTACGAGCAGTACTTC,CASTALSSYEQYF
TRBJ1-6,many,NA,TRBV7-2,TGTGCCAGCAGCTTAGGGGTGGAAACCTATAATTCACCCCTCCACTTT,CASSLGVETYNSPLHF
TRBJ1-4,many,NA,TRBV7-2,TGTGCCAGCAGCTCCCCAGACGAAAAACTGTTTTTT,CASSSPDEKLFF
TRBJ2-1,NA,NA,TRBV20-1,TGCAGTGCTAGAGATCTGAGGGCAGTATTACACAATGAGCAGTTCTTC,CSARDLRAVLHNEQFF
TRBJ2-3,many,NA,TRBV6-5,TGTGCCAGCAGTTACCCGGGAGTGGGTACAGATACGCAGTATTTT,CASSYPGVGTDTQYF
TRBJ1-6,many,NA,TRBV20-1,TGCAGTGCTAGAGATACCCTCTCGGGGGTCCGATATTCACCCCTCCACTTT,CSARDTLSGVRYSPLHF
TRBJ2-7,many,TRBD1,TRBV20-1,TGCAGTGCTTGGACCGGGACAGGGTCCTACGAGCAGTACTTC,CSAWTGTGSYEQYF
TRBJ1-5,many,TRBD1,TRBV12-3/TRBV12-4,TGTGCCAGCAGTCTAGGACAGGGGGCTGGGCGTCAGCCCCAGCATTTT,CASSLGQGAGRQPQHF
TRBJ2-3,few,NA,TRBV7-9,TGTGCCAGCACACACTCGGGAAATACGCAGTATTTT,CASTHSGNTQYF
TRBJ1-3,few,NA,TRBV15,TGTGCCACCAGCAGAGACTTAGGGGTGTCGGCTGGAAACACCATATATTTT,CATSRDLGVSAGNTIYF
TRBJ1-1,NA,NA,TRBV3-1,TGTGCCAGCAGCTTCCACCCGGCGTCGGGGTCTGAAGCTTTCTTT,CASSFHPASGSEAFF
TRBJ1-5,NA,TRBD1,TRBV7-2,TGTGCCAGCAGCCCATCCCGGACAGGGCATCAGCCCCAGCATTTT,CASSPSRTGHQPQHF
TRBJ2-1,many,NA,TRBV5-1,TGCGCCAGCAGCTTGGGAGGCGGTGGATACAATGAGCAGTTCTTC,CASSLGGGGYNEQFF
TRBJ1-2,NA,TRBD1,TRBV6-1,TGTGCCACCTGGGACAGTCTGGATGGCTACACCTTC,CATWDSLDGYTF
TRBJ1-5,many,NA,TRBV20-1,TGCAGTGCTAACGCCCCCGATCAGCCCCAGCATTTT,CSANAPDQPQHF
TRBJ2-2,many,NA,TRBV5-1,TGCGCCAGCAGCTTGGGAGAGGCCGGGGAGCTGTTTTTT,CASSLGEAGELFF
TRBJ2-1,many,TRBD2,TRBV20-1,TGCAGTGCTAGAGATCCCCTAGCGGGAGGGCCGGCCAATGAGCAGTTCTTC,CSARDPLAGGPANEQFF
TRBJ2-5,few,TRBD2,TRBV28,TGTGCCAGCAGTCCCCATAGCGGGAGTGGGGAGACCCAGTACTTC,CASSPHSGSGETQYF
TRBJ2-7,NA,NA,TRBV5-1,TGCGCCAGCAGCTTGGCCCCCGGGGAGCAGTACTTC,CASSLAPGEQYF
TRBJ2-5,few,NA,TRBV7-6,TGTGCCAGCACCCGGGGTCAGGAGACCCAGTACTTC,CASTRGQETQYF
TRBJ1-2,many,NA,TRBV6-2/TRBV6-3,TGTGCCAGCAGTTACTCCTATGGCTACACCTTC,CASSYSYGYTF
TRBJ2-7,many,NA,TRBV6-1,TGTGCCAGCAGCGCCACACAGGGATACAGCGAGCAGTACTTC,CASSATQGYSEQYF
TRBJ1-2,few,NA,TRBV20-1,TGCAGTGCTAGTCAGGGATCGGTTTCCTCCTATGGCTACACCTTC,CSASQGSVSSYGYTF
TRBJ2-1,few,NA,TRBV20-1,TGCAGTGCTAGAGATCTCCACGGAAACAATGAGCAGTTCTTC,CSARDLHGNNEQFF
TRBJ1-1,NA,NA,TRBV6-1,TGTGCCAGCAGCTCTCTAATCAACACTGAAGCTTTCTTT,CASSSLINTEAFF
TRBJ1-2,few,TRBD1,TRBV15,TGTGCCACCAGCAGAACGGGACAGCTGTATGGCTACACCTTC,CATSRTGQLYGYTF
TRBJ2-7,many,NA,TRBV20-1,TGCAGTGCTTTGTTTACGGGGGACTACGAGCAGTACTTC,CSALFTGDYEQYF
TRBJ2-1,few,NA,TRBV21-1,TGTGCCAGCAGCAAAGGCCCGGGGGGAGGAGATCTCAATGAGCAGTTCTTC,CASSKGPGGGDLNEQFF
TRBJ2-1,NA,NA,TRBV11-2,TGTGCCAGCAGCTTCGACAGGCTCTTCCCCAATGAGCAGTTCTTC,CASSFDRLFPNEQFF
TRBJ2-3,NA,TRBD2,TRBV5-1,TGCGCCAGCAGCTTGGCCCGGGGGGGCGGAAATACGCAGTATTTT,CASSLARGGGNTQYF
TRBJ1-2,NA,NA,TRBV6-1,TGTGCCAGCGGTATCCACGGGGGGAACTATGGCTACACCTTC,CASGIHGGNYGYTF
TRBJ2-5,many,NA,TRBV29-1,TGCAGCGTGAGTGGACAGACGCAAGAGACCCAGTACTTC,CSVSGQTQETQYF
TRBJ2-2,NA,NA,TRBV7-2,TGTGCCAGCAGCCCTAGCCCCCGAGGGGGCACCGGGGAGCTGTTTTTT,CASSPSPRGGTGELFF
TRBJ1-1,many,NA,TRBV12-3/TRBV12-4,TGTGCCAGCAGCCCTGACCTTGGACGGAACACTGAAGCTTTCTTT,CASSPDLGRNTEAFF